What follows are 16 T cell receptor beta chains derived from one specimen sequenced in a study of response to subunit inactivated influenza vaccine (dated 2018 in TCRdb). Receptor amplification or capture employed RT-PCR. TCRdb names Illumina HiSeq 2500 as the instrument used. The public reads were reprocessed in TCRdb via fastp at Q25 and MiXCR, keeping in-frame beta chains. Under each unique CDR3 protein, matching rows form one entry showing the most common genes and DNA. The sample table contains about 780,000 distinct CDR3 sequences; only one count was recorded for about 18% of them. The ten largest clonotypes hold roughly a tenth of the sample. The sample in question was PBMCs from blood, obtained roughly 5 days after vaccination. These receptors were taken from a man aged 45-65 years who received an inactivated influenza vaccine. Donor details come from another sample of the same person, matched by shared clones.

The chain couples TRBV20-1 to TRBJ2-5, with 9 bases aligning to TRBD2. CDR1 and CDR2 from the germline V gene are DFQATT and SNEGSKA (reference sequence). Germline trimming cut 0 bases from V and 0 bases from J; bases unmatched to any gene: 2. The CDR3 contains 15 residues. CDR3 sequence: CSAREASGNQETQYF. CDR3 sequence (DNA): TGCAGTGCTAGAGAGGCTAGCGGGAACCAAGAGACCCAGTACTTC.

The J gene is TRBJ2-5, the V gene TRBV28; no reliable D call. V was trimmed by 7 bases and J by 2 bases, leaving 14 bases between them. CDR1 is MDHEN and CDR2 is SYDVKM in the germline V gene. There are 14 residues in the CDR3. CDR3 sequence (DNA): TGTGCCAGCACCAACACCTTGGCGCAAGAGACCCAGTACTTC. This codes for CASTNTLAQETQYF. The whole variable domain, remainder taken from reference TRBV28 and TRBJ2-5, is DVKVTQSSRYLVKRTGEKVFLECVQDMDHENMFWYRQDPGLGLRLIYFSYDVKMKEKGDIPEGYSVSREKKERFSLILESASTNQTSMYLCASTNTLAQETQYFGPGTRLLVL.

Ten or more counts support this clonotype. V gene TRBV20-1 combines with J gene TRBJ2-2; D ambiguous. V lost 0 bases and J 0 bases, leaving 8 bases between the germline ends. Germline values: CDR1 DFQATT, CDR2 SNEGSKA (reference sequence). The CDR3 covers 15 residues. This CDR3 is CSAREPSANTGELFF. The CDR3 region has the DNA TGCAGTGCTAGAGAACCCTCCGCGAACACCGGGGAGCTGTTTTTT.

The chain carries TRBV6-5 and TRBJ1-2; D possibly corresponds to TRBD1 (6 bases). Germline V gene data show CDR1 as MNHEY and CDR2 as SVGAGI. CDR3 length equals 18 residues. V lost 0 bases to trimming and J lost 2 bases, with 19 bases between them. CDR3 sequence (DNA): TGTGCCAGCAGTTACTCGCTCCCATACCCCGGACAGAACTATGGCTACACCTTC. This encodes CASSYSLPYPGQNYGYTF.

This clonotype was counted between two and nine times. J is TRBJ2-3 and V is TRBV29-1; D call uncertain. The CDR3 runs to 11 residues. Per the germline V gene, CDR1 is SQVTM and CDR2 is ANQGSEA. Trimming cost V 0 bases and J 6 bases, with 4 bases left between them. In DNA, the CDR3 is TGCAGCGTTGAAGAGTCGGATACGCAGTATTTT. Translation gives CSVEESDTQYF.

In DNA form, the CDR3 reads TGTGCCAGCACCACCCCACAGGGAATATTTGACGAGCAGTACTTC. Its translation: CASTTPQGIFDEQYF. The chain recombines TRBV7-9 with TRBJ2-7, with D maybe TRBD1 (6 bases). V was cut by 7 bases and J by 5 bases, with 21 bases left in between. Germline assignment: CDR1 SEHNR and CDR2 FQNEAQ (reference sequence). CDR3 length: 15 residues.

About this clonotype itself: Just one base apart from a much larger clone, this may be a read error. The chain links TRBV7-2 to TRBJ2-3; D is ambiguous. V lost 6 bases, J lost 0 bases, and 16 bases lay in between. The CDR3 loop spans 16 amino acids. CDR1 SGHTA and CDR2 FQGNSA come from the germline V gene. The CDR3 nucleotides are TGTGCCAGCAGAACCCGGACGGGTAGAAGCACAGATACGCAGTATTTT. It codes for CASRTRTGRSTDTQYF.

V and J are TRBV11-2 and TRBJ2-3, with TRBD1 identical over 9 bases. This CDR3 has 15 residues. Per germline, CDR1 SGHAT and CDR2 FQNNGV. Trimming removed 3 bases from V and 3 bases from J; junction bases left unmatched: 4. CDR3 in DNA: TGTGCCAGCAGCTTGGACAGGGGAATGACAGATACGCAGTATTTT. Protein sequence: CASSLDRGMTDTQYF.

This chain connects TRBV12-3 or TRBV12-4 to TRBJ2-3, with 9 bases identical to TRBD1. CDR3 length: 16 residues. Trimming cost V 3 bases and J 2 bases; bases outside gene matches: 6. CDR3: CASSFDRGMSTDTQYF. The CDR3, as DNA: TGTGCCAGCAGTTTTGACAGGGGGATGTCCACAGATACGCAGTATTTT.

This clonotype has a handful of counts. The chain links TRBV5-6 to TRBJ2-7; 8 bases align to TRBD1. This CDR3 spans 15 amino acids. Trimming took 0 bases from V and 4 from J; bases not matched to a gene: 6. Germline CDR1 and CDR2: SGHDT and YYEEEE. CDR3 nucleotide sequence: TGTGCCAGCAGCTTGGCCCGCAGGGGGCTATACGAGCAGTACTTC. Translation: CASSLARRGLYEQYF.

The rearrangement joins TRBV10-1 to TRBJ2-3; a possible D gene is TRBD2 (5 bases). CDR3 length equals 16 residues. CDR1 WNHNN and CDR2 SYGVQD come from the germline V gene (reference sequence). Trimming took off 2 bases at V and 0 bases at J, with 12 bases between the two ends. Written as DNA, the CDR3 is TGCGCCAGCAGTGAGGGACTGAGAACTAGCACAGATACGCAGTATTTT. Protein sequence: CASSEGLRTSTDTQYF.

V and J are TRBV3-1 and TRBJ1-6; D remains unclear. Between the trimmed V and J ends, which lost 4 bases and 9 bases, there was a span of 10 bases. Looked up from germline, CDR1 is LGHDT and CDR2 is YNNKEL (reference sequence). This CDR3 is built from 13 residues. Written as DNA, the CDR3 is TGTGCCAGCAGCCCGAGACGGGTTTCACCCCTCCACTTT. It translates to CASSPRRVSPLHF.

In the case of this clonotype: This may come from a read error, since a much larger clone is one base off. The chain's CDR3 is CASSKGDRETEVFF. The CDR3 region has the DNA TGTGCCAGTTCTAAAGGAGACAGGGAAACTGAAGTTTTCTTT. The chain couples TRBV2 to TRBJ1-1; TRBD1 aligns across 7 bases. In germline, CDR1 is SNHLY, CDR2 FYNNEI. The CDR3 length is 14 residues.

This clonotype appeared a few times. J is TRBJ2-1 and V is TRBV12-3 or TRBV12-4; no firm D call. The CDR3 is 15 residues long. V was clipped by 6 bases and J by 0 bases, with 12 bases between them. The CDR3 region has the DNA TGTGCCAGCAGCTCCGGAAAGGGCTCCTACAATGAGCAGTTCTTC. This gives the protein CASSSGKGSYNEQFF.

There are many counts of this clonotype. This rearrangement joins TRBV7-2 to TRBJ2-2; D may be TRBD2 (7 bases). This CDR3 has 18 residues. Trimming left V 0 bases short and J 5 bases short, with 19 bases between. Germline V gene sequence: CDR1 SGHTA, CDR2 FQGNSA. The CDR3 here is CASSLAPGGGRGTGELFF. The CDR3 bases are TGTGCCAGCAGCTTAGCGCCGGGCGGGGGCCGAGGAACCGGGGAGCTGTTTTTT.

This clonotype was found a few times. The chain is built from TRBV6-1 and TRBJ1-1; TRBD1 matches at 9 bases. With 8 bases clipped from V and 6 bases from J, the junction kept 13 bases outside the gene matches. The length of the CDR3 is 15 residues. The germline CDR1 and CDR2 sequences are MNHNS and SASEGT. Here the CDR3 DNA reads TGTGCCAGCCGTCAGGGACAGGGACTACTCGCTGAAGCTTTCTTT. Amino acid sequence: CASRQGQGLLAEAFF.